A single sample gave rise to the 27 T cell receptor beta chains below, sequenced in a study of identifying expanded T cells in peripheral blood. The protocol was immunoSEQ multiplex PCR, while the TCRdb copy is restricted to in-frame clones and leaves out a portion. The sample holds approximately 79,000 clones; roughly 90% are singletons and the top ten take over 2.5%. The specimen sequenced was blood. These receptors all stem from a person aged 18 to 70 in good health.

The rearrangement joins TRBV4-2 to TRBJ1-1; possible D gene TRBD1, 5 bases. The CDR3 runs to 16 residues. CDR1 and CDR2 (germline): LGHNA, YNFKEQ. Trimming shortened V by 1 base and J by 3 bases, and 15 bases separated the two germline ends. This CDR3 reads CASSQGVTGGYTEAFF. The DNA for the CDR3 is TGTGCCAGCAGCCAAGGGGTAACTGGGGGGTACACTGAAGCTTTCTTT.

This clone was seen only once. The genes are TRBV9 and TRBJ2-5; TRBD1 matches at 9 bases. The J call may be in error: the DNA end matches TRBJ2-7 better. CDR1 and CDR2 from the germline V gene are SGDLS and YYNGEE. CDR3 length equals 16 residues. Written as DNA, the CDR3 is TGTGCCAGCAGCTCCGACTCAGGGACAGGGTACTACGAGCAGTACTTC. Amino acid sequence: CASSSDSGTGYYEQYF.

This rearrangement joins TRBV28 to TRBJ2-3, with a tentative D call TRBD1 (6 bases). CDR3 length: 12 residues. CDR1 is MDHEN and CDR2 is SYDVKM in the germline V gene. The V end lost 4 bases, the J end lost 9 bases, and 11 bases lay between the germline ends. The CDR3 spells CASSWVDSTQYF. DNA for the CDR3: TGTGCCAGCAGTTGGGTGGACAGCACGCAGTATTTT.

This rearrangement joins TRBV2 to TRBJ2-7, with a tentative D call TRBD2 (5 bases). Germline CDR1 and CDR2: SNHLY and FYNNEI. The V end lost 6 bases, the J end lost 4 bases, and 19 bases lay between the germline ends. The CDR3 has 15 amino acids. CDR3 DNA sequence: TGTGCCAGCAGGCTTCGGGATCGGAGTACGTACGAGCAGTACTTC. Its translation: CASRLRDRSTYEQYF.

The chain joins TRBV4-3 to TRBJ2-7; D perhaps matches TRBD2 (5 bases). Trimming cost V 1 base and J 4 bases, with 17 bases left between them. Germline V gene lookup returns CDR1 LGHNA and CDR2 YSLEER. This CDR3 spans 16 amino acids. The CDR3 loop reads CASSQGVEGFAYEQYF. For the CDR3, the DNA is TGCGCCAGCAGCCAAGGCGTCGAGGGCTTCGCGTACGAGCAGTACTTC.

CDR3 region: CAWSTGASDTGELFF. CDR3 in DNA: TGTGCCTGGAGCACTGGGGCGTCGGACACCGGGGAGCTGTTTTTT. This chain links TRBV30 with TRBJ2-2; D is perhaps TRBD1 (5 bases). V was trimmed by 3 bases and J by 3 bases, leaving 14 bases between them. Germline V lookup: CDR1 GTSNPN, CDR2 SVGIG (reference sequence). The CDR3 runs 15 residues. The variable domain in full, completed from reference TRBV30 and TRBJ2-2, reads SQTIHQWPATLVQPVGSPLSLECTVEGTSNPNLYWYRQAAGRGLQLLFYSVGIGQISSEVPQNLSASRPQDRQFILSSKKLLLSDSGFYLCAWSTGASDTGELFFGEGSRLTVL.

The DNA for the CDR3 is TGTGCCAGTAGTCAAATCGTTCGTGTGATTGAGCAGTACTTC. This encodes CASSQIVRVIEQYF. This chain links TRBV19 with TRBJ2-7; the D is unclear. This CDR3 has 14 amino acids. Germline CDR1 is LNHDA and CDR2 is SQIVND (reference sequence). V dropped 5 bases and J dropped 7 bases, with 18 bases sitting between them.

This clone came up a few times. V is TRBV2 and J is TRBJ1-2; 11 bases align to TRBD1. The junction had 7 bases not matched to a gene; V was cut back by 10 bases and J by 0 bases. In germline, CDR1 is SNHLY, CDR2 FYNNEI. The CDR3 has 15 amino acids. The DNA for the CDR3 is TGTGCCATTGGACAGGGGGCCCTTTCTAACTATGGCTACACCTTC. Its protein product is CAIGQGALSNYGYTF.

The CDR3, as DNA: TGTGCCAGCCTCAAGGACAGCCCTCTAGGGTACGAGCAGTACTTC. Its protein product is CASLKDSPLGYEQYF. The chain carries TRBV28 and TRBJ2-7; D may be TRBD1 (6 bases). Trimming removed 8 bases from V and 4 bases from J, with 21 bases in between. CDR3 length: 15 amino acids. The germline CDR1 and CDR2 sequences are MDHEN and SYDVKM.

The rearrangement joins TRBV27 to TRBJ2-7, with 7 bases identical to TRBD2. Germline trimming cut 2 bases from V and 2 bases from J; bases unmatched to any gene: 0. Germline V CDR1 and CDR2: MNHEY, SMNVEV (reference sequence). The CDR3 contains 13 residues. The CDR3 nucleotides are TGTGCCAGCAGTTTAGCGGGAGCCTACGAGCAGTACTTC. Its translation is CASSLAGAYEQYF.

This sequence joins TRBV5-1 and TRBJ2-2; 8 nucleotides agree with TRBD1. V trimming: 5 bases; J trimming: 6 bases; junction bases outside the gene matches: 6. The CDR3 contains 14 residues. Per the germline V gene, CDR1 is SGHRS and CDR2 is YFSETQ. In DNA form, the CDR3 reads TGCGCCAGCAGTTCGGACAGGGCCCCCGGGGAGCTGTTTTTT. This translates into CASSSDRAPGELFF.

The chain links TRBV11-1 to TRBJ1-3; D might be TRBD1 (5 bases). CDR1 and CDR2 from the germline V gene are SGHAT and FQDESV (reference sequence). The CDR3 length is 15 residues. V lost 5 bases, J lost 1 base, and 12 bases lay in between. The CDR3: CASSLIRGSGNTIYF. The CDR3 region has the DNA TGTGCCAGCAGCCTGATAAGGGGATCTGGAAACACCATATATTTT.

The table lists this clone with a few counts. The chain employs TRBV5-1 and TRBJ2-2, with D uncertain. V shed 2 bases and J shed 1 base, with 12 bases lying between them. Germline V gene data show CDR1 as SGHRS and CDR2 as YFSETQ. The CDR3 sequence is 16 residues long. CDR3 coding DNA: TGCGCCAGCAGCTTAAGACTCCAGAAGAACACCGGGGAGCTGTTTTTT. Encoded protein: CASSLRLQKNTGELFF.

The CDR3 sequence is CASSLTPSSGRAQYF. CDR3 nucleotides: TGTGCCAGCAGCTTAACCCCCTCATCGGGGCGTGCGCAGTATTTT. This rearrangement joins TRBV7-3 to TRBJ2-3; tentatively, D is TRBD1 or TRBD2 (5 bases each). This CDR3 is 15 amino acids long. V gave up 0 bases and J gave up 10 bases, with 17 bases separating them. CDR1 is SGHTA and CDR2 is FQGTGA in the germline V gene.

The genes are TRBV7-9 and TRBJ2-5; 10 bases are a match to TRBD2. V dropped 5 bases and J dropped 0; count of bases not matched to a gene: 9. The CDR3 consists of 17 residues. The germline gives CDR1 SEHNR, CDR2 FQNEAQ (reference sequence). CDR3 DNA: TGTGCCAGCAGCCCCCACTCAACTAGCGGGAACCAAGAGACCCAGTACTTC. Encoded protein: CASSPHSTSGNQETQYF.

J is TRBJ2-5 and V is TRBV19; D gene uncertain. Germline V gene lookup returns CDR1 LNHDA and CDR2 SQIVND (reference sequence). V was trimmed by 3 bases and J by 5 bases, leaving 19 bases between them. The CDR3 spans 16 residues. The DNA for the CDR3 is TGTGCCAGTAGTATTCGGTGGGGTGATCTAGGGGAGACCCAGTACTTC. Translated: CASSIRWGDLGETQYF.

The CDR3 protein is CASSLRGRDTFYEQYF. The DNA for the CDR3 is TGTGCCAGCAGCTTAAGAGGTCGGGACACTTTTTACGAGCAGTACTTC. The rearrangement joins TRBV11-2 to TRBJ2-7, with D perhaps matching TRBD1 (6 bases). Germline-derived CDR1 and CDR2 are SGHAT and FQNNGV. The germline V and J ends were trimmed by 2 bases and 4 bases, with 18 bases remaining between them. The CDR3 is 16 amino acids.

In nucleotides, the CDR3 is TGTGCCAGCAGCTTAGATCGGGGCGGGAGGGACTACAATGAGCAGTTCTTC. Residues: CASSLDRGGRDYNEQFF. The chain carries TRBV11-3 and TRBJ2-1; 9 bases match TRBD2. CDR1 and CDR2 from the germline V gene are SGHNT and YENEEA. After removal of 0 bases from V and 3 bases from J, the junction contained 6 bases not matched to a gene. This CDR3 is built from 17 residues.

CDR3 region: CASSIQGPLVNTEAFF. The CDR3 DNA is TGTGCCAGCAGTATACAGGGGCCTCTGGTGAACACTGAAGCTTTCTTT. This rearrangement joins TRBV27 to TRBJ1-1, with 7 nucleotides matching TRBD1. Germline trimming cut 5 bases from V and 0 bases from J; bases unmatched to any gene: 9. This CDR3 contains 16 residues. Germline assignment: CDR1 MNHEY and CDR2 SMNVEV (reference sequence).

The V gene is TRBV7-2, the J gene TRBJ2-7; D is ambiguous. CDR3 length: 10 residues. With 3 bases removed from V and 7 bases from J, the gap between germline ends came to 4 bases. Germline CDR1 and CDR2: SGHTA and FQGNSA. CDR3 sequence reads: CASSFLEQYF. DNA of the CDR3: TGTGCCAGCAGCTTTTTGGAGCAGTACTTC.

The genes are TRBV6-5 and TRBJ2-1; D may match TRBD1 or TRBD2 (6 bases each). CDR3 length: 11 residues. The V end was cut by 7 bases, the J end by 12 bases, with 13 bases between. The V gene's germline CDR1 is MNHEY and CDR2 SVGAGI. The chain's CDR3 is CASTDRRVQFF. The CDR3 bases are TGTGCCAGCACCGACAGGAGGGTGCAGTTCTTC.

The rearrangement joins TRBV11-2 to TRBJ2-3; D gene ambiguous. Germline lookup yields CDR1 SGHAT and CDR2 FQNNGV. The CDR3 length is 12 residues. Trimming removed 5 bases at V and 6 bases at J, with 9 bases between. Written as DNA, the CDR3 is TGTGCCAGCAGCCCCGGAACGGATACGCAGTATTTT. Its protein product is CASSPGTDTQYF.

This clone was seen only once. This chain uses TRBV6-1 with TRBJ2-7; D is uncertain. Between the trimmed V and J ends, which lost 5 bases and 5 bases, there was a span of 10 bases. The CDR3 is made up of 12 amino acids. Germline CDR1 reads MNHNS; CDR2 reads SASEGT. The CDR3 DNA follows: TGTGCCAGCAGTTTCATCGGCGACGAGCAGTACTTC. Encoded protein: CASSFIGDEQYF.

The chain combines TRBV27 with TRBJ2-5, with D maybe TRBD2 (5 bases). The CDR3 loop spans 15 amino acids. CDR1 MNHEY and CDR2 SMNVEV come from the germline V gene (reference sequence). V gave up 1 base and J gave up 5 bases, with 14 bases separating them. The CDR3 reads CASSLYSASLETQYF. The CDR3 nucleotides read TGTGCCAGCAGTTTATATTCGGCTAGCTTGGAGACCCAGTACTTC.

J is TRBJ2-1 and V is TRBV6-1; D gene unclear. CDR3 size: 14 residues. Germline V gene lookup returns CDR1 MNHNS and CDR2 SASEGT. V dropped 1 base and J dropped 0 bases, with 4 bases sitting between them. The CDR3 region is CASSEGSSYNEQFF. CDR3 nucleotide sequence: TGTGCCAGCAGTGAAGGGTCCTCCTACAATGAGCAGTTCTTC.

This CDR3 reads CASSPTTSGIYEQYF. The CDR3, as DNA: TGCGCCAGCAGCCCTACGACTAGCGGGATATACGAGCAGTACTTC. The V call is TRBV4-3, the J call TRBJ2-7; 11 bases are a match to TRBD2. V gave up 4 bases and J gave up 4 bases; unmatched junction bases: 6. The germline CDR1 and CDR2 sequences are LGHNA and YSLEER. This CDR3 region has 15 residues.

The chain combines TRBV2 with TRBJ2-5; either TRBD1 or TRBD2 may supply D (6 bases each). The length of the CDR3 is 14 residues. Trimming took off 6 bases at V and 4 bases at J, with 15 bases between the two ends. CDR1 is SNHLY and CDR2 is FYNNEI in the germline V gene. CDR3 amino acids: CASSGTNGGETQYF. DNA for the CDR3: TGTGCCAGCAGCGGGACAAACGGGGGAGAGACCCAGTACTTC. The variable domain in full, with the rest retrieved from reference TRBV2 and TRBJ2-5, is EPEVTQTPSHQVTQMGQEVILRCVPISNHLYFYWYRQILGQKVEFLVSFYNNEISEKSEIFDDQFSVERPDGSNFTLKIRSTKLEDSAMYFCASSGTNGGETQYFGPGTRLLVL.